The source of this TCR beta chain is a study of regulatory T cells in long-lasting Graves disease. Regarding the study as a whole: Persistent disease preferred TRBV28, TRBJ1-2 and TRBJ2-5; new disease, TRBV20-1 and TRBJ2-1.

The CDR3 spans 14 residues. V was cut by 2 bases and J by 5 bases, with 13 bases left in between. CDR1 and CDR2 (germline): MGHDK, SYGVNS. Noted time point: newly diagnosed GD, antithyroid drugs for less than 3 months. Extracted RNA from PBMCs served as the source of the TCR library. This clonotype was observed many times. Its specificity is not known. The authors built TCR beta libraries using iRepertoire HTBI primers and Arm-PCR of CDR3 regions. Via MiXCR, TCRdb re-called the multiplex PCR reads, giving one row per CDR3 protein. Among about 540,000 distinct CDR3 sequences listed, about 13% were seen once. These same data were also listed under a study on T cells in Graves' hyperthyroidism and ophthalmopathy.

The chain joins TRBV25-1 to TRBJ2-7; D is unresolved. The sequences come from peripheral blood mononuclear cells (PBMCs), collected at new diagnosis, from a patient treated with antithyroid drugs. The source is a young man with Graves disease. The CDR3 spells CASSELGGMDEQYF. The DNA of the CDR3 is TGTGCCAGCAGTGAACTAGGTGGGATGGACGAGCAGTACTTC.